A single sample gave rise to the 9 T cell receptor beta chains below, sequenced in a study of blood T cell repertoires in COVID-19. Profiled with immunoSEQ multiplex PCR; TCRdb holds only in-frame clones, not every one. Among about 220,000 clones, roughly 84% were seen once, and the ten largest hold approximately 6.6%. Material: PBMCs or T cells enriched from blood (not recorded which). These TCRs come from a woman between 35 and 50 years old who had recovered from COVID-19.

J is TRBJ2-1 and V is TRBV5-4; 14 bases fit TRBD2. Germline CDR1 is SGHNT and CDR2 is YYREEE (reference sequence). There are 16 residues in the CDR3. The J segment lost 8 bases and the V segment lost 0 bases, leaving 4 bases of the junction unmatched. CDR3 DNA: TGTGCCAGCAGCTTGGGGACTAGCGGGAGGACCCATGAGCAGTTCTTC. Residues: CASSLGTSGRTHEQFF.

J is TRBJ1-2 and V is TRBV21-1; the DNA was not used to check the table's D call, TRBD1. TRBV21-1 is deemed a pseudogene. This CDR3 has 14 amino acids. CDR3 amino acids: CASSDLGDRAGYTF. The CDR3 DNA reads TGTGCCAGCAGCGATCTCGGGGACAGGGCTGGCTACACCTTC.

The chain is built from TRBV18 and TRBJ2-1, with 9 bases fitting TRBD2. CDR1 KGHSH and CDR2 LQKENI come from the germline V gene. The V and J ends lost 3 bases and 9 bases, in that order; junction bases with no gene match: 9. The CDR3 extends over 15 amino acids. CDR3 loop: CASSPPLAGVVEQFF. The CDR3 DNA reads as TGTGCCAGCTCACCCCCTTTAGCGGGAGTAGTTGAGCAGTTCTTC.

The chain uses TRBV3-1 (or the pseudogene TRBV3-2) and TRBJ2-5; 8 bases are a match to TRBD1. The CDR3 loop spans 15 amino acids. Germline V CDR1 and CDR2: LGHDT, YNNKEL (reference sequence). With V trimmed by 0 bases and J by 1 base, 1 base remained unmatched. The CDR3 region has the DNA TGTGCCAGCAGCCAAGACACAGGGGGCCAAGAGACCCAGTACTTC. Residues: CASSQDTGGQETQYF.

The chain has TRBV27 and TRBJ1-2; D remains ambiguous. From germline, CDR1 is MNHEY and CDR2 SMNVEV (reference sequence). This CDR3 comprises 15 residues. With 6 bases removed from V and 6 bases from J, the gap between germline ends came to 20 bases. CDR3 protein: CASRNPLRGRDGYTF. The CDR3 coding sequence is TGTGCCAGCAGGAACCCCCTGCGGGGTAGGGATGGCTACACCTTC.

V is TRBV19 and J is TRBJ2-3; 7 bases agree with TRBD2. The germline V gene encodes CDR1 LNHDA and CDR2 SQIVND (reference sequence). The CDR3 loop spans 14 amino acids. V lost 7 bases to trimming and J lost 2 bases; unmatched junction nucleotides: 6. CDR3: CASKSSGNTDTQYF. The CDR3 nucleotides are TGTGCCAGTAAGTCTAGCGGAAACACAGATACGCAGTATTTT.

The chain employs TRBV7-9 and TRBJ2-7; 9 bases map to TRBD1. Unmatched junction bases numbered 6, after V lost 3 bases and J lost 3 bases. The length of the CDR3 is 15 residues. CDR1 is SEHNR and CDR2 is FQNEAQ in the germline V gene (reference sequence). CDR3 bases: TGTGCCAGCAGCTTGGGACAGGGCCGGGGCTACGAGCAGTACTTC. It yields the protein CASSLGQGRGYEQYF.

The chain recombines TRBV25-1 with TRBJ1-2; possibly TRBD1 for D (5 bases). CDR1 and CDR2 (germline): MGHDK, SYGVNS. This CDR3 spans 14 amino acids. V was trimmed by 7 bases and J by 6 bases, leaving 18 bases between them. Here the CDR3 reads CASTAQGTVDGYTF. DNA for the CDR3: TGTGCCAGCACCGCGCAGGGTACTGTTGATGGCTACACCTTC.

J is TRBJ2-2 and V is TRBV6-2 or TRBV6-3, with 10 bases aligning to TRBD2. This CDR3 spans 15 amino acids. From germline, CDR1 is MNHEY and CDR2 SVGEGT. V lost 6 bases, J lost 4 bases, and 5 bases stayed unmatched. For the CDR3, the DNA is TGTGCCAGCAGCCCTAGCGGGAGTGGCACCGGGGAGCTGTTTTTT. This codes for CASSPSGSGTGELFF.